This T cell receptor beta chain is drawn from a study of post-analysis software for immune sequencing data. Regarding the study as a whole: Compared with controls, patients had more of roughly 5 TRBV segments, including TRBV5-6, TRBV5-1 and TRBV20-1.

TCR beta cDNA libraries included unique molecular identifiers. There were roughly 0.85 to 11 million T cells, and 450,000 to 550,000 cDNA molecules came from them. TCRdb itself ran the PCR reads through MiXCR, one entry per CDR3 protein. The sample lists hundreds of thousands of distinct CDR3 sequences, less than 40% seen once, with 13% in the top ten. Germline CDR1 LGHNA, CDR2 YSLEER. Trimming removed 0 bases at V and 7 bases at J, with 24 bases between. This CDR3 comprises 18 residues. Comment on this clonotype: Its specificity is not known.

The clonotype was recovered from a girl aged 10-17 years with multiple sclerosis. The rearrangement links TRBV4-3 to TRBJ1-2; the D is unclear. Input material: blood. CDR3 region: CASSQDPARQQPLSGYTF. For the CDR3, the DNA is TGCGCCAGCAGCCAAGATCCGGCCAGGCAACAGCCCTTGTCTGGCTACACCTTC.